This T cell receptor (beta chain) was sequenced during a study of identical twins. A universal primer site was created by template switching, with the cDNA bearing unique molecular identifiers. MiXCR was run by TCRdb on the 5' RACE reads, yielding one entry per CDR3 protein. Found here are hundreds of thousands of distinct CDR3 sequences, about 7.5% of them singletons; the top ten hold roughly 2%. This CDR3 contains 14 residues. The table lists this clonotype with a few counts. Its antigen is undetermined. The junction differs from germline at one of its ends, possibly a read error. Overall study results and limits: Model-predicted out-of-frame TCR alpha sharing fell below observed values in monozygotic twins. Beta out-of-frame twin sharing showed a weaker excess. Out-of-frame alpha sequences common to twins exhibited a surplus of low generation probability.

The same sample was also studied in work on yellow fever vaccine responses in identical twins.

The source material was memory (CD45RO+) T cells sorted from blood. The sequence was obtained from a woman aged 18-29 years in good health. The chain is built from TRBV12-3 or TRBV12-4 and TRBJ2-7; TRBD2 might be the D (7 bases). The CDR3 region is CATSRGGNSYEQYF. As DNA, the CDR3 is TGTGCCACCAGTAGGGGGGGGAACTCCTACGAGCAGTACTTC.